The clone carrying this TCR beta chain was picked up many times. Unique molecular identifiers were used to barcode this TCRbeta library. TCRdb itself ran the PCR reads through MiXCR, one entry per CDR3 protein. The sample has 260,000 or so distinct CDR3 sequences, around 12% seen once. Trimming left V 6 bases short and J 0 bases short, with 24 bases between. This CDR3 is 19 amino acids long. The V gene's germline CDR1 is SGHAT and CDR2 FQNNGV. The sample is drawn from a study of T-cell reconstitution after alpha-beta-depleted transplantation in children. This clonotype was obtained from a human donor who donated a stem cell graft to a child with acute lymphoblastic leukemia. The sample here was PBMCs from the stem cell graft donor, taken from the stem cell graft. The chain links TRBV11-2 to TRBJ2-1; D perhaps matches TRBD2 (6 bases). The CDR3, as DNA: TGTGCCAGCAGGGCCCTAAAGGGAGGCACCCGGAGCTCCTACAATGAGCAGTTCTTC. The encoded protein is CASRALKGGTRSSYNEQFF.